What follows are 23 T cell receptor beta chains derived from one specimen sequenced in a study of T-cell memory formation after mild COVID-19. TCRdb reanalysed the 5' RACE reads using MiXCR and keeps one entry per CDR3 protein. The table has fewer than 90,000 distinct CDR3 sequences, roughly 13% seen once. Sequencing was done on a sample of PBMCs or a T cell subset sorted from them (not recorded which). The receptors derive from a young man who had mild COVID-19 (a few samples of this study predate the infection). Cell type and time point are not known.

This clonotype was seen a few times. V and J are TRBV18 and TRBJ2-7, with TRBD1 matching 12 bases. This CDR3 has 17 residues. The V gene's germline CDR1 is KGHSH and CDR2 LQKENI. Trimming cost V 3 bases and J 3 bases; bases outside gene matches: 9. This chain's CDR3 is CASSPNLGTGGYYEQYV. CDR3 sequence (DNA): TGTGCCAGCTCACCTAATCTAGGGACAGGGGGCTACTACGAGCAGTACGTC.

This clonotype was observed at least ten times. The CDR3 reads CSARDSARGNYGYTF. The CDR3 bases are TGCAGTGCTAGAGATTCGGCCAGGGGGAACTATGGCTACACCTTC. The J gene is TRBJ1-2, the V gene TRBV20-1; TRBD1 matches 7 bases. Germline CDR1 DFQATT, CDR2 SNEGSKA (reference sequence). V lost 0 bases to trimming and J lost 2 bases; unmatched junction nucleotides: 6. This CDR3 has 15 amino acids.

This clonotype has just a few counts. DNA of the CDR3: TGCGCCAGCAGCCAAAAAACAGGGGCGACTTCTGGAAACACCATATATTTT. This sequence encodes CASSQKTGATSGNTIYF. The rearrangement uses TRBV4-3 and TRBJ1-3, with 7 bases aligning to TRBD1. The CDR3 covers 17 residues. The trim removed 2 bases at V and 1 base at J, leaving 8 bases unmatched. Germline CDR1 reads LGHNA; CDR2 reads YSLEER.

This clonotype has a handful of counts. J is TRBJ1-3 and V is TRBV10-3; no definite D call. The CDR3 sequence is 16 residues long. Germline CDR1 reads ENHRY; CDR2 reads SYGVKD. Trimming shortened V by 6 bases and J by 0 bases, and 15 bases separated the two germline ends. In nucleotides, the CDR3 is TGTGCCATCAGACCGCTAGACACCCGCTCTGGAAACACCATATATTTT. Protein product: CAIRPLDTRSGNTIYF.

Ten or more counts support this clonotype. This rearrangement joins TRBV29-1 to TRBJ2-1; 9 nucleotides agree with TRBD1. Germline-derived CDR1 and CDR2 are SQVTM and ANQGSEA. With 5 bases clipped from V and 0 bases from J, the junction kept 14 bases outside the gene matches. This CDR3 comprises 18 residues. CDR3 nucleotide sequence: TGCAGCGTTATCGGACAGGGGAGTAGCCAGAGCTCCTACAATGAGCAGTTCTTC. It encodes CSVIGQGSSQSSYNEQFF.

The chain joins TRBV27 to TRBJ2-1, with TRBD1 as a possible D gene (6 bases). Trimming removed 6 bases at V and 0 bases at J, with 12 bases between. The CDR3 is 15 amino acids. Looked up from germline, CDR1 is MNHEY and CDR2 is SMNVEV (reference sequence). DNA for the CDR3: TGTGCCAGCAGACTAGGGGGTTTCTCCTACAATGAGCAGTTCTTC. Protein: CASRLGGFSYNEQFF.

A few counts support this clonotype. This chain links TRBV4-1 with TRBJ1-1, with a possible D match to TRBD1 (6 bases). The CDR3 spans 15 residues. The V and J ends lost 2 bases and 3 bases respectively, with 13 bases between them. Germline CDR1 reads MGHRA; CDR2 reads YSYEKL. The CDR3 nucleotides are TGCGCCAGCAGCCAAACGCAGGGGAGGTACACTGAAGCTTTCTTT. Amino acids: CASSQTQGRYTEAFF.

This clonotype was observed a handful of times. V gene TRBV5-1 combines with J gene TRBJ2-7; D perhaps matches TRBD2 (6 bases). The V and J ends lost 9 bases and 1 base respectively, with 14 bases between them. The CDR3 has 13 residues. From germline, CDR1 is SGHRS and CDR2 YFSETQ. This CDR3 is CATRTGLSYEQYF. The DNA of the CDR3 is TGCGCCACCAGGACGGGACTGTCCTACGAGCAGTACTTC.

J is TRBJ2-5 and V is TRBV25-1; D gene unclear. V lost 6 bases to trimming and J lost 3 bases, with 14 bases between them. The CDR3 spans 14 residues. Germline-derived CDR1 and CDR2 are MGHDK and SYGVNS. Written as DNA, the CDR3 is TGTGCCAGCAGCGCGATCGCGACCGAAGAGACCCAGTACTTC. Residues: CASSAIATEETQYF.

This chain connects TRBV20-1 to TRBJ1-4; D not resolved. Between the trimmed V and J ends, which lost 1 base and 8 bases, there was a span of 23 bases. Per the germline V gene, CDR1 is DFQATT and CDR2 is SNEGSKA (reference sequence). CDR3 length: 17 amino acids. This CDR3 is CSARGIGHSQKYEKLFF. CDR3 DNA: TGCAGTGCTAGAGGAATAGGTCATAGTCAGAAGTACGAAAAACTGTTTTTT.

This clonotype has a handful of counts. The genes are TRBV12-3 or TRBV12-4 and TRBJ2-1, with D hard to call. With 5 bases removed from V and 10 bases from J, the gap between germline ends came to 15 bases. The CDR3 is 13 residues long. For the CDR3, the DNA is TGTGCCAGCAGTCACCGGGCGAACCGAGAGCAGTTCTTC. It codes for CASSHRANREQFF.

This clonotype has more than one count but fewer than ten. This chain links TRBV12-3 or TRBV12-4 with TRBJ2-2; no definite D call. There are 16 residues in the CDR3. Trimming shortened V by 7 bases and J by 1 base, and 16 bases separated the two germline ends. The DNA of the CDR3 is TGTGCCAGCACCTTAGGCGGCCGTTTGAACACCGGGGAGCTGTTTTTT. The encoded protein is CASTLGGRLNTGELFF.

This clonotype was recorded a few times. The chain uses TRBV5-6 and TRBJ2-2; no clear D. CDR1 is SGHDT and CDR2 is YYEEEE in the germline V gene. With 4 bases removed from V and 0 bases from J, the gap between germline ends came to 7 bases. The CDR3 is 14 residues long. Here the CDR3 reads CASSGISNTGELFF. The CDR3 DNA reads TGTGCCAGCAGCGGGATTTCGAACACCGGGGAGCTGTTTTTT.

This clonotype came up a few times. The V gene is TRBV4-1, the J gene TRBJ1-5; TRBD1 might be the D (5 bases). V was shortened by 4 bases and J by 1 base, with 11 bases between the two germline ends. CDR1 and CDR2 from the germline V gene are MGHRA and YSYEKL. The CDR3 contains 15 residues. The CDR3 DNA reads as TGCGCCAGCAGCCTTCGAGACAGAAGCAATCAGCCCCAGCATTTT. It codes for CASSLRDRSNQPQHF.

This clonotype has at least ten counts. This sequence joins TRBV15 and TRBJ2-5, with D unresolved. The ends were cut back, 1 base at V and 5 bases at J, with 11 bases in the middle. This CDR3 has 14 amino acids. Germline V CDR1 and CDR2: LNHNV, YYDKDF (reference sequence). The CDR3 sequence: CATSRGAGRETQYF. The DNA of the CDR3 is TGTGCCACCAGCAGAGGGGCCGGTCGGGAGACCCAGTACTTC.

The J gene is TRBJ1-1, the V gene TRBV20-1; TRBD1 might be the D (6 bases). V gave up 3 bases and J gave up 5 bases, with 13 bases separating them. The CDR3 runs to 13 residues. The germline CDR1 and CDR2 sequences are DFQATT and SNEGSKA (reference sequence). The CDR3 reads CSASTGGETEAFF. The CDR3 DNA reads TGCAGTGCTAGTACGGGGGGCGAAACTGAAGCTTTCTTT.

This clonotype was counted a few times. This rearrangement joins TRBV3-1 to TRBJ2-1, with 9 bases aligning to TRBD1. V lost 2 bases and J lost 4; bases outside the gene matches: 15. Looked up from germline, CDR1 is LGHDT and CDR2 is YNNKEL (reference sequence). CDR3 length: 19 residues. The CDR3 coding sequence is TGTGCCAGCAGCCAAATCAATTCTGAGGGGACAGGGAGGTACAATGAGCAGTTCTTC. Protein: CASSQINSEGTGRYNEQFF.

The chain joins TRBV24-1 to TRBJ1-1, with TRBD1 as a possible D gene (5 bases). The CDR3 is 14 residues long. Trimming removed 6 bases from V and 0 bases from J, with 10 bases in between. Germline V gene sequence: CDR1 KGHDR, CDR2 SFDVKD. CDR3 nucleotide sequence: TGTGCCACCAGTCGCGGGACCCTGAACACTGAAGCTTTCTTT. It encodes CATSRGTLNTEAFF.

V gene TRBV5-1 combines with J gene TRBJ2-5; the match to TRBD2 covers 8 bases. Losses at the gene ends were 4 bases for V and 5 bases for J; bases not matched to a gene: 4. The germline CDR1 and CDR2 sequences are SGHRS and YFSETQ. This CDR3 region has 13 residues. The CDR3 coding sequence is TGCGCCAGCAGCAGGACTAGCCGGGAGACCCAGTACTTC. Translating it yields CASSRTSRETQYF.

This clonotype was seen more than once but under ten times. The rearrangement uses TRBV5-6 and TRBJ1-6, with no clear D. There are 14 residues in the CDR3. The germline gives CDR1 SGHDT, CDR2 YYEEEE. Trimming took 2 bases from V and 4 from J, leaving 7 bases between them. The CDR3 coding sequence is TGTGCCAGCAGCTTCAAGGGTTATAATTCACCCCTCCACTTT. It yields the protein CASSFKGYNSPLHF. Full variable domain (outside the CDR3, taken from reference TRBV5-6 and TRBJ1-6): DAGVTQSPTHLIKTRGQQVTLRCSPKSGHDTVSWYQQALGQGPQFIFQYYEEEERQRGNFPDRFSGHQFPNYSSELNVNALLLGDSALYLCASSFKGYNSPLHFGNGTRLTVT.

This clonotype was picked up a small number of times. DNA of the CDR3: TGTGCCAGCAGTTACTGGTTGGACAGGGCATTAGCTCAGCCCCAGCATTTT. The encoded protein is CASSYWLDRALAQPQHF. The chain joins TRBV6-5 to TRBJ1-5; TRBD1 agrees at 8 bases. V trimming: 1 base; J trimming: 6 bases; junction bases outside the gene matches: 11. The CDR3 length is 17 residues. The germline gives CDR1 MNHEY, CDR2 SVGAGI.

This clonotype was seen a handful of times. The chain uses TRBV7-3 and TRBJ2-3; D might be TRBD1 or TRBD2, each matching 5 bases. Trimming stripped 4 bases from V and 0 bases from J, with 11 bases between. CDR1 is SGHTA and CDR2 is FQGTGA in the germline V gene. The length of the CDR3 is 15 residues. CDR3 DNA sequence: TGTGCCAGCAGCTCTTCGGGGCTGAGCACAGATACGCAGTATTTT. It yields the protein CASSSSGLSTDTQYF.

This clonotype has only a few counts. The chain joins TRBV7-2 to TRBJ2-7; unclear D gene. V was clipped by 3 bases and J by 5 bases, with 8 bases between them. This CDR3 has 12 amino acids. Germline V gene data show CDR1 as SGHTA and CDR2 as FQGNSA. The CDR3 spells CASSLGGHEQYF. The CDR3 DNA follows: TGTGCCAGCAGCTTGGGTGGGCACGAGCAGTACTTC. The full variable domain, its missing parts supplied by reference TRBV7-2 and TRBJ2-7, is GAGVSQSPSNKVTEKGKDVELRCDPISGHTALYWYRQSLGQGLEFLIYFQGNSAPDKSGLPSDRFSAERTGGSVSTLTIQRTQQEDSAVYLCASSLGGHEQYFGPGTRLTVT.